This T cell receptor beta chain was sequenced for a study of blood T cell repertoires in COVID-19. Study overall: Samples taken during acute and convalescent COVID-19 were collected in the United States, Italy and Spain. Sources were T cells, B-cell-depleted T cells, or PBMCs; the material itself was cDNA or gDNA.

Profiled with immunoSEQ multiplex PCR; TCRdb holds only in-frame clones, not every one. Here the sample spans under 150,000 clones, 85% being singletons. The length of the CDR3 is 15 residues. Germline-derived CDR1 and CDR2 are SGHTS and YDEGEE. The V segment lost 0 bases and the J segment 2 bases; nucleotides outside the gene matches: 2. The gene calls are TRBV5-8 and TRBJ2-1; TRBD2 matches at 7 bases. The material sequenced was peripheral blood. The sequence was obtained from a human donor in a cohort sampled during active COVID-19. CDR3 coding DNA: TGTGCCAGCAGCTTGGGGACTAGTCCCTACAATGAGCAGTTCTTC. This codes for CASSLGTSPYNEQFF. The variable domain in full, with the rest retrieved from reference TRBV5-8 and TRBJ2-1, is EAGVTQSPTHLIKTRGQQATLRCSPISGHTSVYWYQQALGLGLQFLLWYDEGEERNRGNFPPRFSGRQFPNYSSELNVNALELEDSALYLCASSLGTSPYNEQFFGPGTRLTVL.